This T cell receptor (beta chain) was documented in a study of T cells after yellow fever vaccination. Study-level findings and limits: Almost all vaccine-responding clonotypes could not be detected on day 0 in sorted memory subsets.

TCRdb independently ran MiXCR on the 5' RACE reads; one entry per CDR3 protein. The sample yields about 14,000 distinct CDR3 sequences, 7.3% seen once. CDR3 length equals 13 residues. V was trimmed by 0 bases and J by 7 bases, leaving 4 bases between them. Germline loops: CDR1 MNHNS, CDR2 SASEGT. This clonotype was found many times. The sequence was collected from a man aged 18 to 30 who received the YFV17D yellow fever vaccine. V is TRBV6-1 and J is TRBJ1-6; D unresolved. This specimen consisted of PBMCs, either bulk or a sorted T-cell subset (CD4+, CD8+, memory, or dextramer-sorted; not recorded which), obtained on the day of the yellow fever booster vaccination. CDR3 protein: CASSEAGNSPLHF. The CDR3, as DNA: TGTGCCAGCAGTGAAGCCGGCAATTCACCCCTCCACTTT.